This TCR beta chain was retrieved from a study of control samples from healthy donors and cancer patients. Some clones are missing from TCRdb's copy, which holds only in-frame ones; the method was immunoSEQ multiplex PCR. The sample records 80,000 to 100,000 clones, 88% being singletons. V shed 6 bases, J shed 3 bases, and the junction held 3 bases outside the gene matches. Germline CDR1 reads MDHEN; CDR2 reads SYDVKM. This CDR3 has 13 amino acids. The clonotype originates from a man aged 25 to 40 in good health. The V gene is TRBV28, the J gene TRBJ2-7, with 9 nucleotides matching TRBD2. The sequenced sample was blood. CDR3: CASRRLADYEQYF. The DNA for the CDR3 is TGTGCCAGCAGACGACTAGCGGACTACGAGCAGTACTTC.